These T cell receptor beta chains were read from a single sample in a study of T cells expressing NK-cell markers. TCRdb re-called the 5' RACE reads and gives one entry per CDR3 protein, without DNA. The table counts about 160,000 distinct CDR3 sequences; just over 20% lies in the top ten. The sequenced sample consisted of blood T cells: a sorted CD56 or NKG2C T cell subset, CD4+ or CD8+ T cells, or bulk PBMC T cells (not recorded which). The receptors derive from a man aged 18-69 years in good health. Each CDR3 is given with its conserved first and last residue. Each record gives: V gene, J gene, CDR3 protein.

v_gene: TRBV27; j_gene: TRBJ2-3; CDR3aa: CASSLSVTPDTQYF
v_gene: TRBV6-1; j_gene: TRBJ2-1; CDR3aa: CASSALDNNEQFF
v_gene: TRBV24-1; j_gene: TRBJ2-5; CDR3aa: CATSDTVMQETQYF
v_gene: TRBV20-1; j_gene: TRBJ2-7; CDR3aa: CSARKLARSYEQYF
v_gene: TRBV4-1; j_gene: TRBJ2-1; CDR3aa: CASSQVMESHNEQFF
v_gene: TRBV10-3; j_gene: TRBJ1-6; CDR3aa: CAISTHASSYNSPLHF
v_gene: TRBV7-9; j_gene: TRBJ1-1; CDR3aa: CASSFDPRANSEAFF
v_gene: TRBV10-1; j_gene: TRBJ1-5; CDR3aa: CASSEGRGTGNPQHF
v_gene: TRBV25-1; j_gene: TRBJ2-1; CDR3aa: CASRQGAIDEQFF
v_gene: TRBV2; j_gene: TRBJ2-2; CDR3aa: CASSVAGRYTGELFF
v_gene: TRBV2; j_gene: TRBJ2-7; CDR3aa: CASNRQGEIPEQYF
v_gene: TRBV11-2; j_gene: TRBJ2-1; CDR3aa: CASSLDFGGPSDEQFF
v_gene: TRBV3-1; j_gene: TRBJ2-5; CDR3aa: CASSPTAEAGRGQETQYF
v_gene: TRBV25-1; j_gene: TRBJ2-1; CDR3aa: CASSESQHEQFF
v_gene: TRBV11-3; j_gene: TRBJ1-1; CDR3aa: CASSLGGYGEAFF
v_gene: TRBV6-2/TRBV6-3; j_gene: TRBJ2-7; CDR3aa: CAVRNSGEYEQYF
v_gene: TRBV6-5; j_gene: TRBJ1-2; CDR3aa: CASSYSWARSLGYTF
v_gene: TRBV24-1; j_gene: TRBJ2-3; CDR3aa: CATSELSGGSDTQYF
v_gene: TRBV27; j_gene: TRBJ1-2; CDR3aa: CASSFAGGYGYTF
v_gene: TRBV7-9; j_gene: TRBJ2-7; CDR3aa: CASSPPRVGSSIYEQYF
v_gene: TRBV6-5; j_gene: TRBJ1-2; CDR3aa: CASSYGLGGRGGYTF
v_gene: TRBV15; j_gene: TRBJ2-3; CDR3aa: CATSQGLAGVTDTQYF
v_gene: TRBV18; j_gene: TRBJ2-6; CDR3aa: CASSPKDRAQGGANVLTF
v_gene: TRBV6-5; j_gene: TRBJ1-1; CDR3aa: CASSFLVGGYTEAFF
v_gene: TRBV5-1; j_gene: TRBJ2-3; CDR3aa: CASSLLGQDHTQYF
v_gene: TRBV7-2; j_gene: TRBJ2-7; CDR3aa: CASSLGRGGINSYEQYF
v_gene: TRBV5-1; j_gene: TRBJ1-6; CDR3aa: CASSYTGSNSPLHF